This T cell receptor beta chain was found in a study of blood T cell repertoires in COVID-19. In the original processing: Reference gene primers were amplified, and this amplification served to estimate nucleated cell counts. Assay: immunoSEQ multiplex PCR; the TCRdb copy retains only in-frame clones and omits some. V and J calls and clone size are those listed in that table; D and trimming were worked out from the DNA. The table includes approximately 200,000 clones, around 89% detected once. This clone occurred once. This CDR3 spans 15 amino acids. Germline CDR1 LGHDT, CDR2 YNNKEL (reference sequence). Trimming removed 0 bases at V and 2 bases at J, with 11 bases between.

The sample was peripheral blood. This clonotype was sampled from a woman in her twenties or thirties with acute or convalescent COVID-19. V usage is TRBV3-1 (or the pseudogene TRBV3-2) and J usage is TRBJ2-7; D uncertain. Here the CDR3 DNA reads TGTGCCAGCAGCCAAGATCTCGGCCGGGCCTACGAGCAGTACTTC. Protein product: CASSQDLGRAYEQYF.